Listed below are T cell receptor beta chains from one sample, sequenced in a study of beta chain features in type 1 diabetes. TCRdb's table, derived via immunoSEQ multiplex PCR, lists solely in-frame clones and lacks some. Here the sample spans about 120,000 clones, around 15% being singletons. The sequencing sample was made of central memory CD4+ T cells from blood. The source of these receptors is a man aged 18 to 30 with type 1 diabetes. The CDR3 runs from the conserved cysteine through the conserved F or W. Each record gives: V gene, CDR3 length, clone size, J gene, D gene, CDR3 protein, CDR3 DNA. A D gene is named only where the DNA matches it firmly. Size tells how often a clone was seen (once, few, many) or the class of an expanded clone, and some rows leave it out.

TRBV5-4	15	-	TRBJ2-3	TRBD1	CASSRSGQGTDTQYF	TGTGCCAGCAGCCGATCCGGACAGGGCACAGATACGCAGTATTTT
TRBV4-3	17	few	TRBJ2-7	TRBD1	CASSQGGTGTGTGEQYF	TGCGCCAGCAGCCAAGGGGGGACCGGGACAGGAACGGGCGAGCAGTACTTC
TRBV30	14	few	TRBJ1-4	-	CAWSLTDRNEKLFF	TGTGCCTGGAGTCTGACAGACAGAAATGAAAAACTGTTTTTT
TRBV7-6	14	-	TRBJ2-1	TRBD2	CASSSSGGGNEQFF	TGTGCCAGCAGCTCGAGCGGGGGGGGCAATGAGCAGTTCTTC
TRBV9	16	-	TRBJ2-3	TRBD2	CASSAGSGRVGDTQYF	TGTGCCAGCAGCGCCGGAAGCGGGAGGGTGGGGGATACGCAGTATTTT
TRBV5-1	13	few	TRBJ2-1	-	CASSLDRIDEQFF	TGCGCCAGCAGCTTGGACAGGATAGATGAGCAGTTCTTC
TRBV6-1	15	-	TRBJ2-5	TRBD2	CASRLAGGGPETQYF	TGTGCCAGCAGGCTAGCGGGAGGGGGTCCAGAGACCCAGTACTTC
TRBV7-2	12	-	TRBJ1-2	-	CASSLFVGGYTF	TGTGCCAGCAGCTTATTTGTAGGTGGCTACACCTTC
TRBV6-5	13	many	TRBJ2-5	-	CASSYSGLETQYF	TGTGCCAGCAGTTACTCGGGACTAGAGACCCAGTACTTC
TRBV10-3	14	-	TRBJ2-5	-	CATAVMGARETQYF	TGTGCCACGGCAGTAATGGGGGCGCGAGAGACCCAGTACTTC
TRBV2	14	few	TRBJ2-3	TRBD2	CASSGSSGSGTQYF	TGTGCCAGCAGTGGATCCAGCGGGAGCGGTACGCAGTATTTT
TRBV7-2	13	-	TRBJ2-1	-	CASSLGWGNEQFF	TGTGCCAGCAGCTTAGGATGGGGGAATGAGCAGTTCTTC
TRBV11-1	16	medium-sized	TRBJ2-1	TRBD2	CASSSNGGAGSNEQFF	TGTGCCAGCAGCTCGAACGGAGGAGCGGGGTCCAATGAGCAGTTCTTC
TRBV4-2	15	few	TRBJ2-5	TRBD2	CASSRRLAGEETQYF	TGTGCCAGCAGCCGTAGACTAGCGGGAGAGGAGACCCAGTACTTC
TRBV7-3	18	few	TRBJ2-1	TRBD2	CASSLTFAGVKLGPEQFF	TGTGCCAGCAGCTTAACGTTTGCGGGGGTGAAGCTGGGCCCTGAGCAGTTCTTC
TRBV4-1	15	-	TRBJ1-5	-	CASSQGLTSNQPQHF	TGCGCCAGCAGCCAAGGGCTGACTAGCAATCAGCCCCAGCATTTT
TRBV2	11	few	TRBJ2-7	-	CASSEQNEQYF	TGTGCCAGCAGTGAACAAAACGAGCAGTACTTC
TRBV6-6	15	-	TRBJ2-1	TRBD2	CASSYSTSGGYEQFF	TGTGCCAGCAGTTACTCGACTAGCGGGGGTTATGAGCAGTTCTTC
TRBV5-1	14	-	TRBJ2-5	TRBD1	CASSLDRARETQYF	TGCGCCAGCAGCCTGGACAGGGCGAGGGAGACCCAGTACTTC
TRBV6-5	13	-	TRBJ2-7	-	CASTSGVSYEQYF	TGTGCCAGCACTTCGGGGGTCTCCTACGAGCAGTACTTC
TRBV2	14	few	TRBJ1-5	-	CASSATGGNQPQHF	TGTGCCAGCAGTGCCACAGGTGGCAATCAGCCCCAGCATTTT
TRBV18	14	many	TRBJ1-1	-	CASSPPGWDTEAFF	TGTGCCAGCTCACCACCGGGGTGGGACACTGAAGCTTTCTTT
TRBV7-6	19	few	TRBJ2-3	TRBD2	CASSLLPSGQPSSTDTQYF	TGTGCCAGCAGCTTACTCCCTAGCGGGCAACCATCTAGCACAGATACGCAGTATTTT
TRBV28	11	-	TRBJ2-7	-	CASKRGGEQYF	TGTGCCAGCAAAAGGGGGGGTGAGCAGTACTTC
TRBV11-2	15	few	TRBJ1-6	TRBD1	CASSFQGAEGSPLHF	TGTGCCAGCAGCTTCCAGGGGGCGGAGGGTTCACCCCTCCACTTT
TRBV29-1	17	-	TRBJ2-2	TRBD2	CSVLGFAQRGLAGELFF	TGCAGCGTTTTAGGGTTTGCCCAGCGGGGCTTGGCCGGGGAGCTGTTTTTT
TRBV27	15	-	TRBJ2-7	TRBD2	CASSLFPGRGGEQYF	TGTGCCAGCAGTTTATTTCCCGGGAGGGGTGGCGAGCAGTACTTC
TRBV2	15	many	TRBJ2-5	TRBD2	CASWGLAGLGETQYF	TGTGCCAGCTGGGGACTAGCGGGATTGGGAGAGACCCAGTACTTC
TRBV29-1	15	-	TRBJ2-6	-	CSVRGSGSGANVLTF	TGCAGCGTTAGAGGAAGTGGCTCTGGGGCCAACGTCCTGACTTTC
TRBV7-2	10	few	TRBJ1-1	-	CASGEAEAFF	TGTGCCAGCGGGGAGGCGGAAGCTTTCTTT
TRBV7-2	16	-	TRBJ1-3	-	CASSLRAGSSGNTIYF	TGTGCCAGCAGCTTACGGGCAGGGAGCTCTGGAAACACCATATATTTT
TRBV5-1	15	-	TRBJ2-3	-	CASSQYGSSTDTQYF	TGCGCCAGCAGCCAGTACGGCTCTAGCACAGATACGCAGTATTTT
TRBV27	14	-	TRBJ2-7	TRBD2	CASSRPGLADEQYF	TGTGCCAGCAGTCGCCCGGGACTAGCAGACGAGCAGTACTTC
TRBV27	13	once	TRBJ1-2	TRBD1	CASSWDRNYGYTF	TGTGCCAGCAGTTGGGACAGAAACTATGGCTACACCTTC
TRBV5-1	14	-	TRBJ2-1	-	CASSSWTGNNEQFF	TGCGCCAGCAGCTCCTGGACGGGAAACAATGAGCAGTTCTTC
TRBV11-3	15	-	TRBJ2-1	TRBD2	CASSLGLAAYNEQFF	TGTGCCAGCAGCTTGGGACTAGCGGCCTACAATGAGCAGTTCTTC
TRBV28	13	-	TRBJ2-3	TRBD1	CASSLPSGTASTF	TGTGCCAGCAGTTTACCGTCCGGGACAGCCAGCACCTTT
TRBV28	14	-	TRBJ1-3	-	CASSPVKAGNTIYF	TGTGCCAGCAGTCCGGTGAAAGCTGGAAACACCATATATTTT
TRBV28	15	few	TRBJ2-1	TRBD2	CASSTSGTSYNEQFF	TGTGCCAGCAGTACCTCCGGGACTAGTTACAATGAGCAGTTCTTC
TRBV11-2	14	-	TRBJ2-3	-	CASSVDRSTDTQYF	TGTGCCAGCAGCGTCGACAGAAGCACAGATACGCAGTATTTT
TRBV23-1	17	-	TRBJ2-3	-	CASSQLSLCIFTDTQYF	TGCGCCAGCAGTCAATTATCGTTATGTATTTTCACAGATACGCAGTATTTT
TRBV25-1	13	few	TRBJ1-1	TRBD1	CASSDEDRDVAFF	TGTGCCAGCAGTGATGAGGACAGGGATGTAGCTTTCTTT
TRBV6-6	16	-	TRBJ2-3	-	CASSPGLPSSTDTQYF	TGTGCCAGCAGTCCGGGACTTCCTTCTAGCACAGATACGCAGTATTTT
TRBV29-1	12	few	TRBJ1-1	-	CSVEGRNTEAFF	TGCAGCGTTGAAGGGAGAAACACTGAAGCTTTCTTT
TRBV4-3	15	many	TRBJ2-2	-	CASSPRGPNTGELFF	TGCGCCAGCAGCCCCCGCGGGCCGAACACCGGGGAGCTGTTTTTT
TRBV29-1	12	few	TRBJ1-1	-	CSVGHMNTEAFF	TGCAGCGTTGGACACATGAACACTGAAGCTTTCTTT
TRBV7-2	13	few	TRBJ2-7	TRBD1	CASSTGQANEQYF	TGTGCCAGCAGCACCGGACAGGCTAACGAGCAGTACTTC
TRBV4-2	18	-	TRBJ2-3	TRBD2	CASSQGTSRGAHTDTQYF	TGTGCCAGCAGCCAAGGGACTAGTAGAGGGGCACACACAGATACGCAGTATTTT
TRBV18	18	many	TRBJ2-1	TRBD2	CASSPLGPGGGIYNEQFF	TGTGCCAGCTCACCACTGGGGCCGGGGGGAGGAATCTACAATGAGCAGTTCTTC
TRBV27	14	few	TRBJ1-1	-	CASSYDRSQRVAFF	TGTGCCAGCAGTTACGACAGGTCACAAAGGGTAGCTTTCTTT
TRBV14	15	-	TRBJ1-6	-	CASSQVSTGNSPLHF	TGTGCCAGCAGCCAAGTTTCGACAGGCAATTCACCCCTCCACTTT
TRBV7-2	15	few	TRBJ1-2	TRBD1	CASSPRDRGLRGYTF	TGTGCCAGCAGCCCACGGGACAGGGGGTTACGCGGCTACACCTTC
TRBV5-6	13	-	TRBJ2-7	TRBD1	CASSSRQGYEQYF	TGTGCCAGCAGCTCCAGACAGGGCTACGAGCAGTACTTC
TRBV29-1	13	many	TRBJ1-1	-	CSVTEAMNTEAFF	TGCAGCGTCACAGAGGCTATGAACACTGAAGCTTTCTTT
TRBV7-6	14	-	TRBJ2-3	TRBD1	CASSLTRGPDTQYF	TGTGCCAGCAGCCTAACCAGGGGGCCAGATACGCAGTATTTT